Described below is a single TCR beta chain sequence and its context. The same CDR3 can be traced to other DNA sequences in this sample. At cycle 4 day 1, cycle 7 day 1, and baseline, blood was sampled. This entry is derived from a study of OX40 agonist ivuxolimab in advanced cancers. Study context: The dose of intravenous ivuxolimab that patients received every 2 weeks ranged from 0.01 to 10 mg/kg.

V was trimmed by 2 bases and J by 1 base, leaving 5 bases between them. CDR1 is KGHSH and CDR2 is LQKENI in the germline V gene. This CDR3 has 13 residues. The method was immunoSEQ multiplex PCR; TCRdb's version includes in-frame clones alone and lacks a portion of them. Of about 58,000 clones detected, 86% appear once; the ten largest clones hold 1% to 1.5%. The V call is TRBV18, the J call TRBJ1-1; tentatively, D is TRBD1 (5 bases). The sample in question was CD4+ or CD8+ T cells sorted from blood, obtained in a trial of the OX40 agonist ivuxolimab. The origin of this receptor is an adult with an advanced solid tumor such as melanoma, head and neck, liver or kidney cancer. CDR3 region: CASSPGANTEAFF. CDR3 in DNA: TGTGCCAGCTCACCAGGGGCGAACACTGAAGCTTTCTTT.